The 19 T cell receptor beta chains listed next were all sequenced from one sample in a study of blood T cell repertoires in COVID-19. The assay was immunoSEQ multiplex PCR, and TCRdb's table has in-frame clones only and misses some. The sample consists of about 140,000 clones, 75% to 80% of them appearing once. Sample: PBMCs or T cells enriched from blood (not recorded which). The receptors here all came from a woman aged 45-65 years who had recovered from COVID-19.

The chain employs TRBV3-1 (or the pseudogene TRBV3-2) and TRBJ2-7; D perhaps matches TRBD2 (5 bases). Germline CDR1 is LGHDT and CDR2 is YNNKEL (reference sequence). CDR3 length equals 15 residues. V was clipped by 0 bases and J by 9 bases, with 18 bases between them. CDR3 in amino acids: CASSQDIGAVEGQYF. CDR3 sequence (DNA): TGTGCCAGCAGCCAAGATATAGGAGCGGTCGAGGGGCAGTACTTC.

The chain carries TRBV10-3 and TRBJ1-2, with 12 nucleotides matching TRBD1. V was clipped by 4 bases and J by 2 bases; unmatched bases: 2. CDR1 and CDR2 (germline): ENHRY, SYGVKD. The CDR3 runs 15 residues. CDR3 protein: CAISAGQGANYGYTF. CDR3 DNA sequence: TGTGCCATCAGTGCGGGACAGGGGGCAAACTATGGCTACACCTTC.

V usage is TRBV5-1 and J usage is TRBJ1-2; D is possibly TRBD1 (6 bases). The CDR3 sequence is 16 residues long. CDR1 is SGHRS and CDR2 is YFSETQ in the germline V gene. Trimming left V 0 bases short and J 0 bases short, with 12 bases between. CDR3 sequence (DNA): TGCGCCAGCAGCTTGGGAACAGGGAATGCTAACTATGGCTACACCTTC. Its translation: CASSLGTGNANYGYTF.

This clone has a single count. The V gene is TRBV6-5, the J gene TRBJ1-1; D is ambiguous. The germline V gene encodes CDR1 MNHEY and CDR2 SVGAGI. The CDR3 is 14 amino acids. Trimming stripped 7 bases from V and 1 base from J, with 13 bases between. CDR3 bases: TGTGCCAGCACCGAGGGTTTGACGAACACTGAAGCTTTCTTT. Encoded protein: CASTEGLTNTEAFF.

This chain connects TRBV27 to TRBJ2-7; tentatively, D is TRBD2 (7 bases). The CDR3 is made up of 14 amino acids. The germline V gene encodes CDR1 MNHEY and CDR2 SMNVEV (reference sequence). The ends were cut back, 7 bases at V and 5 bases at J, with 18 bases in the middle. CDR3 sequence reads: CASKGGGKVHEQYF. The CDR3 nucleotides read TGTGCCAGCAAAGGGGGGGGAAAGGTTCACGAGCAGTACTTC.

The chain links TRBV7-3 to TRBJ2-3; 11 bases line up with TRBD1. The V segment lost 5 bases and the J segment 5 bases; nucleotides outside the gene matches: 3. The CDR3 has 14 residues. Germline V CDR1 and CDR2: SGHTA, FQGTGA. In DNA, the CDR3 is TGTGCCAGCAGCCAGGGACAGGGGGGAGATACGCAGTATTTT. It specifies CASSQGQGGDTQYF.

This chain connects TRBV27 to TRBJ2-1, with a weak D call TRBD2 (5 bases). V shed 6 bases and J shed 10 bases, with 13 bases lying between them. Looked up from germline, CDR1 is MNHEY and CDR2 is SMNVEV (reference sequence). The CDR3 contains 12 residues. DNA of the CDR3: TGTGCCAGCAGCCGGACGGGGTGGGAGCAGTTCTTC. This codes for CASSRTGWEQFF.

The rearrangement joins TRBV6-1 to TRBJ1-3, with D uncertain. V gave up 3 bases and J gave up 0 bases, with 12 bases separating them. CDR1 and CDR2 from the germline V gene are MNHNS and SASEGT. This CDR3 is built from 16 residues. CDR3 in amino acids: CASSEGVTNSGNTIYF. Written as DNA, the CDR3 is TGTGCCAGCAGTGAGGGAGTCACCAACTCTGGAAACACCATATATTTT.

The chain uses TRBV5-6 and TRBJ1-1; D may be TRBD1 (6 bases). From germline, CDR1 is SGHDT and CDR2 YYEEEE. Trimming stripped 4 bases from V and 3 bases from J, with 13 bases between. There are 14 residues in the CDR3. The CDR3 nucleotides read TGTGCCAGCAGCCTAATGCCAGGGGACACTGAAGCTTTCTTT. Protein product: CASSLMPGDTEAFF.

CDR3 coding DNA: TGTGCCAACTCCCCGTTTCAGGGGGCGGACTATGGCTACACCTTC. Translated: CANSPFQGADYGYTF. The chain recombines TRBV28 with TRBJ1-2; TRBD1 matches 8 bases. Germline V gene data show CDR1 as MDHEN and CDR2 as SYDVKM. The junction had 13 bases not matched to a gene; V was cut back by 10 bases and J by 3 bases. This CDR3 has 15 residues.

This clone was counted ten times or more. The chain recombines TRBV2 with TRBJ2-7; 8 bases align to TRBD1. The ends lost 4 bases at V and 1 base at J; junction bases unmatched: 6. CDR3 length: 15 amino acids. The V gene's germline CDR1 is SNHLY and CDR2 FYNNEI. The CDR3 loop reads CASSVTGGISYEQYF. The CDR3 nucleotides read TGTGCCAGCAGTGTCACAGGGGGTATTTCCTACGAGCAGTACTTC.

This chain connects TRBV7-8 to TRBJ2-1; 8 nucleotides match TRBD2. The CDR3 is 17 amino acids. Germline values: CDR1 SGHVS, CDR2 FQNEAQ. The trim removed 3 bases at V and 9 bases at J, leaving 16 bases unmatched. As DNA, the CDR3 is TGTGCCAGCAGCTTCGCCGTACCGGGACTAGGACACTCTGAGCAGTTCTTC. This encodes CASSFAVPGLGHSEQFF.

The V call is TRBV3-1 (or the pseudogene TRBV3-2), the J call TRBJ2-5, with D possibly TRBD1 on 5 matching bases. The CDR3 consists of 15 residues. Looked up from germline, CDR1 is LGHDT and CDR2 is YNNKEL (reference sequence). The ends were cut back, 1 base at V and 1 base at J, with 10 bases in the middle. Written as DNA, the CDR3 is TGTGCCAGCAGCCAAGCGGGCACAGGCCAAGAGACCCAGTACTTC. Amino acids: CASSQAGTGQETQYF.

The chain employs TRBV27 and TRBJ2-7; 10 nucleotides line up with TRBD2. The germline CDR1 and CDR2 sequences are MNHEY and SMNVEV (reference sequence). The length of the CDR3 is 13 residues. With 7 bases clipped from V and 2 bases from J, the junction kept 2 bases outside the gene matches. The CDR3 DNA reads TGTGCCAGCATAGCGGGAGGCACCTACGAGCAGTACTTC. This codes for CASIAGGTYEQYF.

The chain uses TRBV7-9 and TRBJ2-7, with 7 bases lining up with TRBD2. Losses at the gene ends were 3 bases for V and 3 bases for J; bases not matched to a gene: 8. This CDR3 contains 15 residues. The germline gives CDR1 SEHNR, CDR2 FQNEAQ (reference sequence). In DNA form, the CDR3 reads TGTGCCAGCAGCTTGGGGGGGAGTAAAATCTACGAGCAGTACTTC. Translating gives CASSLGGSKIYEQYF.

The V and J genes are TRBV6-4 and TRBJ2-3; D perhaps matches TRBD2 (5 bases). The CDR3 has 14 residues. V shed 0 bases and J shed 6 bases, with 10 bases lying between them. Looked up from germline, CDR1 is MRHNA and CDR2 is SNTAGT. Here the CDR3 reads CASSDSAEADTQYF. The CDR3 DNA sequence: TGTGCCAGCAGTGACTCGGCGGAGGCGGATACGCAGTATTTT.

The chain employs TRBV18 and TRBJ1-5; TRBD1 matches 11 bases. The CDR3 consists of 17 residues. CDR1 and CDR2 (germline): KGHSH, LQKENI. J lost 2 bases, V lost 8 bases, and 11 bases had no gene match. CDR3 region: CASRRDRGKSGNQPQHF. Here the CDR3 DNA reads TGTGCCAGCCGCCGGGACAGGGGGAAGAGTGGCAATCAGCCCCAGCATTTT.

V usage is TRBV14 and J usage is TRBJ2-7; 9 nucleotides match TRBD1. This CDR3 has 15 residues. Germline V gene data show CDR1 as SGHDN and CDR2 as FVKESK. After removal of 4 bases from V and 3 bases from J, the junction contained 7 bases not matched to a gene. The CDR3 DNA is TGTGCCAGCAGCCTGAACAGGGGGCCAAACTACGAGCAGTACTTC. Translation: CASSLNRGPNYEQYF.

V is TRBV2 and J is TRBJ1-1; D is unresolved. Deletions cut 6 bases from V and 4 bases from J, with 15 bases between. Germline V gene sequence: CDR1 SNHLY, CDR2 FYNNEI. The CDR3 extends over 14 amino acids. The CDR3 sequence is CASSVRGSGTEAFF. The CDR3 nucleotides read TGTGCCAGCAGCGTTAGAGGGAGCGGCACTGAAGCTTTCTTT.